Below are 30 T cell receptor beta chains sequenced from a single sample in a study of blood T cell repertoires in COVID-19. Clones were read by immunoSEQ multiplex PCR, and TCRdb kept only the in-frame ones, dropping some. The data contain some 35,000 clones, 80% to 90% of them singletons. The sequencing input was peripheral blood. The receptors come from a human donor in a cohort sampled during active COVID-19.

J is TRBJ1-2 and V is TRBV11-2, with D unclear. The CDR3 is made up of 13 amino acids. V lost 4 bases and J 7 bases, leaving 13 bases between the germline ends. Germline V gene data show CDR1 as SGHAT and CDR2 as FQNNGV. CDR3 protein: CASSSFDISGYTF. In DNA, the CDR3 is TGTGCCAGCAGCTCTTTCGACATCTCTGGCTACACCTTC.

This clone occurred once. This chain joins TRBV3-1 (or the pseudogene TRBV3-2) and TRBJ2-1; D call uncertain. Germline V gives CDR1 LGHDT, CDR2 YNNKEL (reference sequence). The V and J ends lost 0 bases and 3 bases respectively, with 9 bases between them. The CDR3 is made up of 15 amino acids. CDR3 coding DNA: TGTGCCAGCAGCCAAGATTTACAGAGCTACAATGAGCAGTTCTTC. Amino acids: CASSQDLQSYNEQFF.

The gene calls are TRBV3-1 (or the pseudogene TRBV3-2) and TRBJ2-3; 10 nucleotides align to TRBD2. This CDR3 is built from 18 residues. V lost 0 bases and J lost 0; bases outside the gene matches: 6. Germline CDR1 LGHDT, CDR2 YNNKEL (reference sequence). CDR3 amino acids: CASSQEFTSGVSTDTQYF. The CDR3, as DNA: TGTGCCAGCAGCCAAGAGTTTACTAGCGGGGTTAGCACAGATACGCAGTATTTT.

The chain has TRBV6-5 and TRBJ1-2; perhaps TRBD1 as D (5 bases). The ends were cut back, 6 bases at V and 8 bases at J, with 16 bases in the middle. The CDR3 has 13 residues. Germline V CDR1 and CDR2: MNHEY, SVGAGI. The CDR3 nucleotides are TGTGCCAGCAGGCCTGGAGGGGTCGACGGCTACACCTTC. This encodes CASRPGGVDGYTF.

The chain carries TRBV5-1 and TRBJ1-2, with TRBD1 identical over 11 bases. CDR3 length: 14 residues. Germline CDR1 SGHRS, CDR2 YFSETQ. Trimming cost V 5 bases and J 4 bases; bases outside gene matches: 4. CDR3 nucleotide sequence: TGCGCCAGCAGATTTGGACAGGGGGCCTATGGCTACACCTTC. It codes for CASRFGQGAYGYTF.

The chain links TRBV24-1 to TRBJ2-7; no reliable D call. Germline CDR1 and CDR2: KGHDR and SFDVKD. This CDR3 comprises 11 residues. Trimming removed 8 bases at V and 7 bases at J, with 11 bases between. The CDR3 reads CATTRPLEQYF. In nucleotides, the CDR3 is TGTGCCACCACTAGACCCCTGGAGCAGTACTTC.

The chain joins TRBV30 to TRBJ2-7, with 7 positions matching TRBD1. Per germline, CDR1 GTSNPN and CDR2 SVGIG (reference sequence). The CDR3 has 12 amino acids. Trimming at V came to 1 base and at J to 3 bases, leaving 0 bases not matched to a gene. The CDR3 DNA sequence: TGTGCCTGGAGTGACAGGGGCTACGAGCAGTACTTC. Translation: CAWSDRGYEQYF.

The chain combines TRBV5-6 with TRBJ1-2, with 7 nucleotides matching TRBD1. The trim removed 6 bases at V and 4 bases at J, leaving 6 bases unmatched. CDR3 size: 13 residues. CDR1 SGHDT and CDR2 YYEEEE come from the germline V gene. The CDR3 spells CASTSGQSYGYTF. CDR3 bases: TGTGCCAGCACCTCGGGACAGAGCTATGGCTACACCTTC.

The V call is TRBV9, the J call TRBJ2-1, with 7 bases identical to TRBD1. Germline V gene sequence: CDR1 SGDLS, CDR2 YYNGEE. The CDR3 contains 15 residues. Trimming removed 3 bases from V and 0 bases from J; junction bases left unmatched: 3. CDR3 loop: CASSATGSSYNEQFF. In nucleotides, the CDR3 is TGTGCCAGCAGCGCGACAGGGAGCTCCTACAATGAGCAGTTCTTC.

The CDR3 protein is CASSTRDTMSYGYTF. The CDR3 DNA reads as TGTGCCAGCAGTACCCGGGACACCATGAGCTATGGCTACACCTTC. The rearrangement links TRBV27 to TRBJ1-2; D perhaps matches TRBD1 (6 bases). The CDR3 has 15 residues. CDR1 is MNHEY and CDR2 is SMNVEV in the germline V gene (reference sequence). V was pared by 5 bases and J by 4 bases, with 17 bases between.

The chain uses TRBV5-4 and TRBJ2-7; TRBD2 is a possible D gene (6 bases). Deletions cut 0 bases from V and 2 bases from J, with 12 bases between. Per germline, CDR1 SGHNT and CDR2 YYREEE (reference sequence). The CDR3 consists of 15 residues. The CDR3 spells CASSLVGREAYEQYF. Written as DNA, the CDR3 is TGTGCCAGCAGCTTGGTGGGCAGGGAGGCCTACGAGCAGTACTTC. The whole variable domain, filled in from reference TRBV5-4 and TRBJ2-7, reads ETGVTQSPTHLIKTRGQQVTLRCSSQSGHNTVSWYQQALGQGPQFIFQYYREEENGRGNFPPRFSGLQFPNYSSELNVNALELDDSALYLCASSLVGREAYEQYFGPGTRLTVT.

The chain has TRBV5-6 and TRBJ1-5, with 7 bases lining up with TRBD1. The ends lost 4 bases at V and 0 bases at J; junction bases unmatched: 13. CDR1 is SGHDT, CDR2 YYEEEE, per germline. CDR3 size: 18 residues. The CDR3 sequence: CASSLGGGTAYSNQPQHF. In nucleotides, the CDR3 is TGTGCCAGCAGCCTGGGGGGCGGGACAGCTTATAGCAATCAGCCCCAGCATTTT.

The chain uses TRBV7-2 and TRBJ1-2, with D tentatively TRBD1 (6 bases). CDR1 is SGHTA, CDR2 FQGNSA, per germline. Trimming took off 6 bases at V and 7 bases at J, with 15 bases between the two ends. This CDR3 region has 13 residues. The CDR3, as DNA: TGTGCCAGCAGACCCGGGCAGGGGCGTGGCTACACCTTC. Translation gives CASRPGQGRGYTF. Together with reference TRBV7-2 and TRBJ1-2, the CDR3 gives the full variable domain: GAGVSQSPSNKVTEKGKDVELRCDPISGHTALYWYRQSLGQGLEFLIYFQGNSAPDKSGLPSDRFSAERTGGSVSTLTIQRTQQEDSAVYLCASRPGQGRGYTFGSGTRLTVV.

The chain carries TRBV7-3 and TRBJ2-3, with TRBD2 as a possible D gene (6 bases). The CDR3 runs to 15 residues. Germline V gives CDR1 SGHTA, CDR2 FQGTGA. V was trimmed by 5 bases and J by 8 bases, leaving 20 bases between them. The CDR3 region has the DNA TGTGCCAGCAGCCCTGAGGGGACTTGGGACCGTACGCAGTATTTT. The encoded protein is CASSPEGTWDRTQYF.

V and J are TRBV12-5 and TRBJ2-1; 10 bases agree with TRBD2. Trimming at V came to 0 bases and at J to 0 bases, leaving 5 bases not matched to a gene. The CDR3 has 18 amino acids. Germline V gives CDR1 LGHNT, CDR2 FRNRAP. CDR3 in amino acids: CASGLVKLAGRSYNEQFF. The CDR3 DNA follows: TGTGCTAGTGGTTTGGTGAAACTAGCGGGGCGCTCCTACAATGAGCAGTTCTTC.

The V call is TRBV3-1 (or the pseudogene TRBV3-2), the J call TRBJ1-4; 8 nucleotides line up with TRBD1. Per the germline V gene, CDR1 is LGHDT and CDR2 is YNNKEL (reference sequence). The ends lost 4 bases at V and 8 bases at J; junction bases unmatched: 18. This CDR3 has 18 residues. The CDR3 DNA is TGTGCCAGCAGCCCCCATTTCGACCGGACAGGGATAGGGGAAAAACTGTTTTTT. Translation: CASSPHFDRTGIGEKLFF.

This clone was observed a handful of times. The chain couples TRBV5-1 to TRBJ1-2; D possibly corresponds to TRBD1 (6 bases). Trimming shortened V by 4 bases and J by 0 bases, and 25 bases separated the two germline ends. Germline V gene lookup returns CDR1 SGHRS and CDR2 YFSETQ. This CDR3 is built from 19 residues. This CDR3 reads CASSGGGQGLNIANYGYTF. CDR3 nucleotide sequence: TGCGCCAGCAGCGGCGGTGGGCAGGGGTTGAATATAGCTAACTATGGCTACACCTTC.

CDR3: CASSVTGGNQPQHF. In nucleotides, the CDR3 is TGTGCCAGCAGCGTGACAGGGGGCAATCAGCCCCAGCATTTT. V usage is TRBV7-8 and J usage is TRBJ1-5, with TRBD1 matching 8 bases. V gave up 5 bases and J gave up 2 bases; unmatched junction bases: 2. The CDR3 covers 14 residues. Per the germline V gene, CDR1 is SGHVS and CDR2 is FQNEAQ.

The CDR3 DNA follows: TGTGCCAGCTCACCTCGTCTGGCAAGCTCTGGAAACACCATATATTTT. Amino acids: CASSPRLASSGNTIYF. The genes are TRBV18 and TRBJ1-3; D is unresolved. The CDR3 has 16 amino acids. V dropped 3 bases and J dropped 0 bases, with 12 bases sitting between them. Germline V lookup: CDR1 KGHSH, CDR2 LQKENI.

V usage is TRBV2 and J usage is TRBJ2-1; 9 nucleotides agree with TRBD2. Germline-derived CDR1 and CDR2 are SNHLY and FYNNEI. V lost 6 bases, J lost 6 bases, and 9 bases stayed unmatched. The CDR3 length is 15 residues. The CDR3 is CASRLTSGPRNEQFF. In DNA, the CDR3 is TGTGCCAGCAGACTGACTAGCGGACCCCGCAATGAGCAGTTCTTC. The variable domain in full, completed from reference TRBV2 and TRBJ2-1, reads EPEVTQTPSHQVTQMGQEVILRCVPISNHLYFYWYRQILGQKVEFLVSFYNNEISEKSEIFDDQFSVERPDGSNFTLKIRSTKLEDSAMYFCASRLTSGPRNEQFFGPGTRLTVL.

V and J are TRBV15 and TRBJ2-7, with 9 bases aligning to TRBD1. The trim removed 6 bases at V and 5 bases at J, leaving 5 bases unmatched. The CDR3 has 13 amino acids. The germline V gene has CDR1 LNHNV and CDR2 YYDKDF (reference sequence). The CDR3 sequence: CATSRDRVNEQYF. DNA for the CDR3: TGTGCCACCAGTCGGGACAGGGTAAACGAGCAGTACTTC.

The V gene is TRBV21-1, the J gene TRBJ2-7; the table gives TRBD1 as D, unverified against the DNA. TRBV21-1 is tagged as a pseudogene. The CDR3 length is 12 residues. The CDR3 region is CASSRTVYEQYF. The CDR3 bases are TGTGCCAGCAGCAGGACAGTTTACGAGCAGTACTTC.

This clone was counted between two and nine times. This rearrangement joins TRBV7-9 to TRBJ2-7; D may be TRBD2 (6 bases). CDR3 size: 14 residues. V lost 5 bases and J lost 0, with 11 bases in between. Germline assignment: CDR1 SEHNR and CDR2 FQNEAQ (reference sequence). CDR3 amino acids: CASSRPGSSYEQYF. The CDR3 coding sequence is TGTGCCAGCAGCCGCCCCGGGAGCTCCTACGAGCAGTACTTC.

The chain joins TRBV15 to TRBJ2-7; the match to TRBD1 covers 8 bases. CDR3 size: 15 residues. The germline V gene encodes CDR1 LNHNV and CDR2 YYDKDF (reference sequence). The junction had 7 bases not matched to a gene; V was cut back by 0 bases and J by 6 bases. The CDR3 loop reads CATSREGQEGGEQYF. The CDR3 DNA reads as TGTGCCACCAGCAGAGAGGGACAGGAAGGAGGCGAGCAGTACTTC.

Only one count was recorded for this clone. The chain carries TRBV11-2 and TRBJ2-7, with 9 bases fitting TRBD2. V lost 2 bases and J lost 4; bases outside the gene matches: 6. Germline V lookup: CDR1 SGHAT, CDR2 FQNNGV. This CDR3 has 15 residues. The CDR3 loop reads CASSLSYSGGYEQYF. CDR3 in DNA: TGTGCCAGCAGCTTAAGTTATAGCGGGGGATACGAGCAGTACTTC.

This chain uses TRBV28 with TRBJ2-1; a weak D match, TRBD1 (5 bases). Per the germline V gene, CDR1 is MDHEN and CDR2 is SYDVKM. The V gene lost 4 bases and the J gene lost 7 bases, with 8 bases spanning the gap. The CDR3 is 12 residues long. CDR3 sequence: CASSSTVNEQFF. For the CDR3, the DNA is TGTGCCAGCAGTTCGACAGTTAATGAGCAGTTCTTC.

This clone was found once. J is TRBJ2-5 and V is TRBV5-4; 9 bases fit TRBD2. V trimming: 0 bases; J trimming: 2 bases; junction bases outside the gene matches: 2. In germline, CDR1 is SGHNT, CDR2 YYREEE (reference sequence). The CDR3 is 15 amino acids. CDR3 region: CASSLGTSAQETQYF. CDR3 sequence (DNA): TGTGCCAGCAGCTTGGGGACTAGCGCTCAAGAGACCCAGTACTTC. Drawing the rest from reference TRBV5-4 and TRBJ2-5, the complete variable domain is ETGVTQSPTHLIKTRGQQVTLRCSSQSGHNTVSWYQQALGQGPQFIFQYYREEENGRGNFPPRFSGLQFPNYSSELNVNALELDDSALYLCASSLGTSAQETQYFGPGTRLLVL.

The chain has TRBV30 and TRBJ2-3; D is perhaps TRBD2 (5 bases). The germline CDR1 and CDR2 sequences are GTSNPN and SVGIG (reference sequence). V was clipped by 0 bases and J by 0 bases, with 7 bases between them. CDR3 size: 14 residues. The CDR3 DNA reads TGTGCCTGGAGTGTGGGAGTTAGCACAGATACGCAGTATTTT. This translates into CAWSVGVSTDTQYF.

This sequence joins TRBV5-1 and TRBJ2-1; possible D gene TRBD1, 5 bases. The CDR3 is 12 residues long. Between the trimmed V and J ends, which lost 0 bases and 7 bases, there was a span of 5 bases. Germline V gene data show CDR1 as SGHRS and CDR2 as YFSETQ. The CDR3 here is CASSLEGNEQFF. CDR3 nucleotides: TGCGCCAGCAGCTTGGAGGGGAATGAGCAGTTCTTC.

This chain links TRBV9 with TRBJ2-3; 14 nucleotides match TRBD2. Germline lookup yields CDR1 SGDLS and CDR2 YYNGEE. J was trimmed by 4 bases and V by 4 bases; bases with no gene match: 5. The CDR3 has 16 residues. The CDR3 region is CASSSRTSGGSDTQYF. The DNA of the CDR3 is TGTGCCAGCAGCTCACGGACTAGCGGGGGGTCAGATACGCAGTATTTT. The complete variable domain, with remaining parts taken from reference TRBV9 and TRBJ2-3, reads DSGVTQTPKHLITATGQRVTLRCSPRSGDLSVYWYQQSLDQGLQFLIQYYNGEERAKGNILERFSAQQFPDLHSELNLSSLELGDSALYFCASSSRTSGGSDTQYFGPGTRLTVL.